The sequence of this T cell receptor beta chain was determined in a study of blood T cell repertoires in COVID-19. Study-level information: The origin of the acute and convalescent COVID-19 samples was the United States, Italy and Spain. Sample material is recorded as cDNA or gDNA derived from T cells, B-cell-depleted T cells, or PBMCs.

In its sample, this clone was seen many times. Original data processing: The authors estimated nucleated cell counts from reference gene primer amplification. Only in-frame clones appear in the TCRdb table, and some are missing; sequencing was by immunoSEQ multiplex PCR. From that table come the V and J calls and clone size; the DNA was used to work out D and trimming. The sample consists of over 250,000 clones, about three quarters of them appearing once. CDR3 size: 14 residues. With 4 bases removed from V and 8 bases from J, the gap between germline ends came to 16 bases. The germline gives CDR1 SGHDT, CDR2 YYEEEE.

The material sequenced was peripheral blood. The origin of this receptor is an elderly woman with acute or convalescent COVID-19. This chain connects TRBV5-6 to TRBJ2-1; the D gene is possibly TRBD2 (6 bases). The CDR3 region has the DNA TGTGCCAGCAGCCCGGGAGAATCTAGGCATGAGCAGTTCTTC. The encoded protein is CASSPGESRHEQFF.